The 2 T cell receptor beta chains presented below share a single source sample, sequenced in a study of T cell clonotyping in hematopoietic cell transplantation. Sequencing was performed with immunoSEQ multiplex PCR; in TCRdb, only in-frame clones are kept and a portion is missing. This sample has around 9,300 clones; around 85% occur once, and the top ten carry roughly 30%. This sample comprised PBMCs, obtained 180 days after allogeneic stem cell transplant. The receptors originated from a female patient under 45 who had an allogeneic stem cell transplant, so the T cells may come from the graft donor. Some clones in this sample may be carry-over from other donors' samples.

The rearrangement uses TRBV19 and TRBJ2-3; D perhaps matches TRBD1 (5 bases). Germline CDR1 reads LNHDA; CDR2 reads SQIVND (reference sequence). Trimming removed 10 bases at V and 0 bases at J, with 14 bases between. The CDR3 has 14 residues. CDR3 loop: CATTRAYSTDTQYF. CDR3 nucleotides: TGTGCCACAACCAGGGCTTATAGCACAGATACGCAGTATTTT.

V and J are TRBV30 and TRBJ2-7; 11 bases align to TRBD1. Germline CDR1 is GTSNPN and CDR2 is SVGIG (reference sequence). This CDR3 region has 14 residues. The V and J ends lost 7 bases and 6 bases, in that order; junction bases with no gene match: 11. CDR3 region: CASLSWTGGSEQYF. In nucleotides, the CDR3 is TGTGCCTCCCTCTCGTGGACAGGGGGCAGCGAGCAGTACTTC.